Presented here are 29 T cell receptor beta chains from one specimen sequenced in a study of T-cell reconstitution after alpha-beta-depleted transplantation in children. Unique molecular identifiers were built into the TCRbeta library. In TCRdb, the PCR reads were re-called with MiXCR into one record per CDR3 protein. This sample has more than 85,000 distinct CDR3 sequences; 6% to 9% occur once, and the top ten carry over 15%. Here the sequenced sample was PBMCs, taken before TCRalphabeta/CD19-depleted stem cell transplant. The receptors were gathered from a boy aged 2 to 10 with acute lymphoblastic leukemia, due to receive a stem cell transplant.

This clonotype occurred a few times. One end of the junction varies from germline; a read error may be responsible. V is TRBV4-1 and J is TRBJ1-2; D ambiguous. The CDR3 length is 13 residues. The germline V gene encodes CDR1 MGHRA and CDR2 YSYEKL. In nucleotides, the CDR3 is TGCGCCAGCAGCCAAGCAATCGGACCGATTATCTCCTTC. Protein product: CASSQAIGPIISF.

In this sample, this clonotype turned up a few times. This chain joins TRBV7-8 and TRBJ2-5; D possibly corresponds to TRBD1 (5 bases). The CDR3 extends over 16 amino acids. Germline V gene sequence: CDR1 SGHVS, CDR2 FQNEAQ. The ends were cut back, 1 base at V and 0 bases at J, with 12 bases in the middle. This CDR3 is CASSLEGEMDQETQYF. The CDR3 DNA sequence: TGTGCCAGCAGCTTAGAAGGGGAAATGGACCAAGAGACCCAGTACTTC.

This clonotype was counted ten times or more. This chain joins TRBV28 and TRBJ2-6; D remains ambiguous. Germline CDR1 is MDHEN and CDR2 is SYDVKM. V lost 7 bases and J 0 bases, leaving 13 bases between the germline ends. The CDR3 has 16 amino acids. CDR3 sequence reads: CASKGPFLSGANVLTF. In DNA, the CDR3 is TGTGCCAGCAAAGGACCTTTTCTCTCTGGGGCCAACGTCCTGACTTTC.

The chain is built from TRBV6-1 and TRBJ1-1; D unclear. The CDR3 runs 15 residues. CDR1 and CDR2 from the germline V gene are MNHNS and SASEGT. V shed 2 bases and J shed 0 bases, with 10 bases lying between them. The CDR3 nucleotides read TGTGCCAGCAGTGAATTAAACCCCATGAACACTGAAGCTTTCTTT. It yields the protein CASSELNPMNTEAFF.

This chain uses TRBV5-1 with TRBJ2-5; 7 positions agree with TRBD1. Germline V lookup: CDR1 SGHRS, CDR2 YFSETQ. The CDR3 contains 16 residues. The V segment lost 3 bases and the J segment 3 bases; nucleotides outside the gene matches: 11. CDR3 nucleotides: TGCGCCAGCAGCTCTTTTCCCGGGACAGTAGAAGAGACCCAGTACTTC. This encodes CASSSFPGTVEETQYF. Supplemented by reference TRBV5-1 and TRBJ2-5, the full variable domain reads KAGVTQTPRYLIKTRGQQVTLSCSPISGHRSVSWYQQTPGQGLQFLFEYFSETQRNKGNFPGRFSGRQFSNSRSEMNVSTLELGDSALYLCASSSFPGTVEETQYFGPGTRLLVL.

This clonotype was counted many times. This chain joins TRBV7-8 and TRBJ1-4, with 8 bases matching TRBD1. Germline CDR1 is SGHVS and CDR2 is FQNEAQ. The CDR3 covers 16 residues. Germline trimming cut 0 bases from V and 3 bases from J; bases unmatched to any gene: 3. The CDR3 sequence: CASSLAGTGANEKLFF. The CDR3 DNA is TGTGCCAGCAGCTTAGCGGGGACAGGAGCTAATGAAAAACTGTTTTTT.

There are a few counts of this clonotype. This sequence joins TRBV6-1 and TRBJ2-7, with D possibly called TRBD1 or TRBD2 (5 bases each). This CDR3 has 10 residues. Germline V gene lookup returns CDR1 MNHNS and CDR2 SASEGT. The V gene lost 7 bases and the J gene lost 11 bases, with 12 bases spanning the gap. The CDR3 sequence: CASTGTHEYF. In nucleotides, the CDR3 is TGTGCCAGCACAGGGACCCATGAGTACTTC.

A word on this clonotype: A much larger clonotype is one base distant, so this may be a read error. This CDR3 is missing its conserved last phenylalanine or tryptophan, likely due to a read error. The chain employs TRBV25-1 and TRBJ2-3; TRBD2 might be the D (6 bases). The V gene's germline CDR1 is MGHDK and CDR2 SYGVNS. The CDR3 sequence is 15 residues long. Trimming removed 2 bases at V and 2 bases at J, with 11 bases between. The CDR3 bases are TGTGCCAGCAGTGAAGGCGGGGCACACACAGATACGCAGTATTGT. This translates into CASSEGGAHTDTQYC.

At least ten counts were recorded for this clonotype. V usage is TRBV4-1 and J usage is TRBJ2-3; 9 bases agree with TRBD2. The germline gives CDR1 MGHRA, CDR2 YSYEKL. This CDR3 spans 17 amino acids. Germline trimming cut 0 bases from V and 1 base from J; bases unmatched to any gene: 5. The CDR3 is CASSQEAGGPRTDTQYF. The CDR3, as DNA: TGCGCCAGCAGCCAAGAAGCGGGGGGCCCCCGCACAGATACGCAGTATTTT.

This chain uses TRBV29-1 with TRBJ1-2; D may be TRBD1 (6 bases). CDR1 is SQVTM, CDR2 ANQGSEA, per germline. Trimming pared 6 bases from V and 4 bases from J, leaving 15 bases between. The CDR3 length is 13 residues. CDR3 DNA sequence: TGCAGCGTCGGAGAACCAGGGGCCTATGGCTACACCTTC. It codes for CSVGEPGAYGYTF.

The rearrangement joins TRBV5-4 to TRBJ2-5; a weak D match, TRBD1 (6 bases). Germline lookup yields CDR1 SGHNT and CDR2 YYREEE (reference sequence). The CDR3 runs to 16 residues. V lost 0 bases to trimming and J lost 2 bases, with 14 bases between them. This chain's CDR3 is CASSLVPGAFQETQYF. The CDR3 DNA follows: TGTGCCAGCAGCTTGGTGCCAGGGGCCTTTCAAGAGACCCAGTACTTC.

The genes are TRBV3-1 and TRBJ2-3, with 12 bases lining up with TRBD1. The V gene's germline CDR1 is LGHDT and CDR2 YNNKEL (reference sequence). Germline trimming cut 3 bases from V and 1 base from J; bases unmatched to any gene: 11. The CDR3 has 19 residues. The CDR3 region is CASSHSRDRGLLRTDTQYF. The CDR3, as DNA: TGTGCCAGCAGCCACAGCCGGGACAGGGGGCTTTTACGCACAGATACGCAGTATTTT.

The CDR3 DNA sequence: TGCAGTGCTAGAGATGCGAGGACTGGAAACACCATATATTTT. Its translation is CSARDARTGNTIYF. This sequence joins TRBV20-1 and TRBJ1-3; D gene uncertain. The CDR3 runs to 14 residues. The V end was cut by 0 bases, the J end by 2 bases, with 8 bases between. Germline values: CDR1 DFQATT, CDR2 SNEGSKA (reference sequence).

This clonotype was picked up a small number of times. The V gene is TRBV6-6, the J gene TRBJ1-2; the D gene is possibly TRBD1 (5 bases). CDR1 and CDR2 from the germline V gene are MNHNY and SVGAGI (reference sequence). V dropped 8 bases and J dropped 4 bases, with 11 bases sitting between them. CDR3 length equals 12 residues. The CDR3 sequence is CASAPGGYGYTF. CDR3 nucleotides: TGTGCCAGCGCCCCTGGGGGCTATGGCTACACCTTC.

This clonotype was seen at least ten times. This chain joins TRBV6-5 and TRBJ1-2; 7 bases match TRBD1. The CDR3 is 15 residues long. CDR1 is MNHEY and CDR2 is SVGAGI in the germline V gene. V was clipped by 4 bases and J by 2 bases; unmatched bases: 7. In nucleotides, the CDR3 is TGTGCCAGCAGTTTGGGACAGACTTTAAACTATGGCTACACCTTC. Translating it yields CASSLGQTLNYGYTF.

This clonotype was found many times. This chain uses TRBV12-3 or TRBV12-4 with TRBJ2-7; D gene unclear. The CDR3 totals 13 residues. V was shortened by 3 bases and J by 1 base, with 7 bases between the two germline ends. The CDR3 nucleotides read TGTGCCAGCAGTTTGGCGGAGTCCTACGAGCAGTACTTC. The encoded protein is CASSLAESYEQYF.

This clonotype was picked up a small number of times. This chain joins TRBV10-3 and TRBJ1-1; D not certain. This CDR3 is built from 13 residues. The V gene's germline CDR1 is ENHRY and CDR2 SYGVKD. V lost 3 bases to trimming and J lost 1 base, with 6 bases between them. The CDR3 DNA sequence: TGTGCCATCAGTGATCGGGCGAACACTGAAGCTTTCTTT. As protein: CAISDRANTEAFF.

The chain is built from TRBV7-3 and TRBJ2-7; TRBD2 aligns across 9 bases. After removal of 8 bases from V and 2 bases from J, the junction contained 10 bases not matched to a gene. This CDR3 has 15 residues. Germline CDR1 reads SGHTA; CDR2 reads FQGTGA. CDR3 in amino acids: CASALGGGGPYEQYF. DNA of the CDR3: TGTGCCAGCGCCCTGGGCGGGGGGGGACCCTACGAGCAGTACTTC.

This clonotype was seen more than once but under ten times. V is TRBV7-9 and J is TRBJ2-5, with D perhaps TRBD1 (5 bases). CDR1 is SEHNR, CDR2 FQNEAQ, per germline (reference sequence). With 4 bases removed from V and 8 bases from J, the gap between germline ends came to 14 bases. The CDR3 totals 13 residues. The DNA of the CDR3 is TGTGCCAGCAGCTCCCCCAGGGATGGAACCCAGTACTTC. Translated, it gives CASSSPRDGTQYF.

This clonotype was observed at least ten times. This chain joins TRBV4-3 and TRBJ2-5, with D unclear. Looked up from germline, CDR1 is LGHNA and CDR2 is YSLEER. Trimming removed 0 bases at V and 5 bases at J, with 16 bases between. The CDR3 spans 16 residues. The CDR3 bases are TGCGCCAGCAGCCAAGATTATAGGCCCGTTTGGGAGACCCAGTACTTC. Its protein is CASSQDYRPVWETQYF.

This clonotype has more than one count but fewer than ten. CDR3 protein: CASTPGPGEAFF. DNA of the CDR3: TGTGCCAGCACCCCAGGACCAGGTGAAGCTTTCTTT. The V call is TRBV3-1, the J call TRBJ1-1; D is undetermined. The V end was cut by 7 bases, the J end by 7 bases, with 13 bases between. CDR1 is LGHDT, CDR2 YNNKEL, per germline (reference sequence). The length of the CDR3 is 12 residues. Filled out from reference TRBV3-1 and TRBJ1-1, the complete variable domain reads DTAVSQTPKYLVTQMGNDKSIKCEQNLGHDTMYWYKQDSKKFLKIMFSYNNKELIINETVPNRFSPKSPDKAHLNLHINSLELGDSAVYFCASTPGPGEAFFGQGTRLTVV.

This clonotype was picked up many times. The chain is built from TRBV12-3 or TRBV12-4 and TRBJ2-1; TRBD2 agrees at 7 bases. This CDR3 is built from 17 residues. V shed 5 bases and J 4 bases; nucleotides not matched to a gene: 14. The CDR3 DNA sequence: TGTGCCAGCAGTCCTTCCCGGGCTAGCGGACCTTACAATGAGCAGTTCTTC. It translates to CASSPSRASGPYNEQFF.

This clonotype appeared many times. The chain is built from TRBV27 and TRBJ2-3, with D maybe TRBD2 (6 bases). The V end was cut by 2 bases, the J end by 0 bases, with 12 bases between. Germline V gene sequence: CDR1 MNHEY, CDR2 SMNVEV (reference sequence). The CDR3 length is 16 residues. The CDR3 DNA is TGTGCCAGCAGTTTAGGAGGGGAGACTAGCACAGATACGCAGTATTTT. Translating it yields CASSLGGETSTDTQYF.

In its sample, this clonotype was seen many times. The chain carries TRBV6-4 and TRBJ1-1; D is undetermined. V lost 8 bases to trimming and J lost 1 base, with 11 bases between them. This CDR3 has 13 residues. Germline-derived CDR1 and CDR2 are MRHNA and SNTAGT. CDR3 sequence: CASSLKPNTEAFF. In nucleotides, the CDR3 is TGTGCCAGCTCCCTTAAACCGAACACTGAAGCTTTCTTT.

In this sample, this clonotype turned up a few times. The CDR3: CSAWTGGNYGYTF. CDR3 sequence (DNA): TGCAGTGCTTGGACAGGGGGTAACTATGGCTACACCTTC. The genes are TRBV20-1 and TRBJ1-2, with 10 bases fitting TRBD1. V gave up 5 bases and J gave up 1 base; unmatched junction bases: 1. The CDR3 totals 13 residues. Germline V lookup: CDR1 DFQATT, CDR2 SNEGSKA (reference sequence).

The CDR3 protein is CASSLAPQGTKNIQYF. The CDR3 bases are TGCGCCAGCAGCTTGGCCCCACAGGGGACCAAAAACATTCAGTACTTC. The rearrangement links TRBV5-1 to TRBJ2-4; 7 positions match TRBD1. The CDR3 runs 16 residues. Germline V gives CDR1 SGHRS, CDR2 YFSETQ. V was pared by 0 bases and J by 2 bases, with 5 bases of the junction left unmatched. The variable domain in full, with the rest retrieved from reference TRBV5-1 and TRBJ2-4, is KAGVTQTPRYLIKTRGQQVTLSCSPISGHRSVSWYQQTPGQGLQFLFEYFSETQRNKGNFPGRFSGRQFSNSRSEMNVSTLELGDSALYLCASSLAPQGTKNIQYFGAGTRLSVL.

The J gene is TRBJ1-1, the V gene TRBV25-1; a possible D gene is TRBD1 (6 bases). This CDR3 spans 14 amino acids. The ends were cut back, 5 bases at V and 6 bases at J, with 16 bases in the middle. Germline loops: CDR1 MGHDK, CDR2 SYGVNS. The CDR3 region is CASSSIKAGAEAFF. CDR3 in DNA: TGTGCCAGCAGTTCAATTAAGGCAGGGGCTGAAGCTTTCTTT.

The V and J genes are TRBV7-2 and TRBJ2-3; D might be TRBD1 (7 bases). This CDR3 is built from 16 residues. Trimming left V 5 bases short and J 5 bases short, with 20 bases between. CDR1 and CDR2 from the germline V gene are SGHTA and FQGNSA. Written as DNA, the CDR3 is TGTGCCAGCAGCGCCAGGGGGGCTGTCGGAGTAGATACGCAGTATTTT. Its translation: CASSARGAVGVDTQYF. The full variable domain, its missing parts supplied by reference TRBV7-2 and TRBJ2-3, is GAGVSQSPSNKVTEKGKDVELRCDPISGHTALYWYRQSLGQGLEFLIYFQGNSAPDKSGLPSDRFSAERTGGSVSTLTIQRTQQEDSAVYLCASSARGAVGVDTQYFGPGTRLTVL.

This clonotype appeared many times. The chain couples TRBV7-2 to TRBJ2-5; possibly TRBD2 for D (6 bases). The ends were cut back, 1 base at V and 4 bases at J, with 7 bases in the middle. CDR1 SGHTA and CDR2 FQGNSA come from the germline V gene. This CDR3 region has 13 residues. The CDR3 DNA reads TGTGCCAGCAGCTTAGAGGGAGGAGAGACCCAGTACTTC. The encoded protein is CASSLEGGETQYF. The full variable domain, its missing parts supplied by reference TRBV7-2 and TRBJ2-5, is GAGVSQSPSNKVTEKGKDVELRCDPISGHTALYWYRQSLGQGLEFLIYFQGNSAPDKSGLPSDRFSAERTGGSVSTLTIQRTQQEDSAVYLCASSLEGGETQYFGPGTRLLVL.